The source of this TCR beta chain is a study of T cell responses to AZD1222 COVID-19 vaccine. Study-level points and caveats: Clonal diversity was possibly underestimated; the donors were predominantly white British and more often female. Only a handful of AZD1222 recipients tested seropositive at baseline. Dominant at 160-218 and 743-854, vaccine-associated CD4 TCRs also spanned spike. Following two doses of AZD1222, Spike-specific TCR breadth and depth rose.

This CDR3 has 16 residues. Trimming at V came to 0 bases and at J to 5 bases, leaving 6 bases not matched to a gene. Germline V gene sequence: CDR1 MGHRA, CDR2 YSYEKL. A remark on this clone: Antigen specificity is unknown.

Some clones are missing from TCRdb's copy, which holds only in-frame ones; the method was immunoSEQ multiplex PCR. This table holds about 140,000 clones, about 94% found once. The chain carries TRBV4-1 and TRBJ1-1, with 10 bases fitting TRBD1. Here the sequenced sample was peripheral blood, taken 28 days after the second AZD1222 dose. This TCR derives from an adult who received the AZD1222 COVID-19 vaccine. DNA for the CDR3: TGCGCCAGCAGCCAAGATCGGACAGGGGGTAGAACTGAAGCTTTCTTT. Residues: CASSQDRTGGRTEAFF.